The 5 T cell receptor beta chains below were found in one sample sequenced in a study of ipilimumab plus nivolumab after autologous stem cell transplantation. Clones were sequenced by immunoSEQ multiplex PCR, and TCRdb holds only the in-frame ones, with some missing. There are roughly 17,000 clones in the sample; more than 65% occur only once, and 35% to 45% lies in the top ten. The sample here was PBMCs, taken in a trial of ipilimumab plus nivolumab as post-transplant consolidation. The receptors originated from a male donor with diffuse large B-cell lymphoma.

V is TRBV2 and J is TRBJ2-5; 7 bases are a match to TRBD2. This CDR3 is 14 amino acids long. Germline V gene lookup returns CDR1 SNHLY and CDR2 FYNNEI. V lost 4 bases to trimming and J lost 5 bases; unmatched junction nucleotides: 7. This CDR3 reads CASSVRAGTETQYF. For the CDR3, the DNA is TGTGCCAGCAGTGTCAGAGCGGGGACCGAGACCCAGTACTTC.

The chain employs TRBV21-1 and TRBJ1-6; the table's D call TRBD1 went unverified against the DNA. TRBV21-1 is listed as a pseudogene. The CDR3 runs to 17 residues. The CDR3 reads CASSKGGQGLNNSPLHF. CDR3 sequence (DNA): TGTGCCAGCAGCAAAGGAGGACAGGGGTTGAATAATTCACCCCTCCACTTT.

The CDR3 region is CASGGGPGEETQYF. CDR3 DNA: TGCGCCAGCGGCGGGGGGCCCGGGGAAGAGACCCAGTACTTC. This sequence joins TRBV5-1 and TRBJ2-5; 8 bases align to TRBD2. This CDR3 comprises 14 residues. With V trimmed by 7 bases and J by 3 bases, 8 bases remained unmatched. Germline loops: CDR1 SGHRS, CDR2 YFSETQ.

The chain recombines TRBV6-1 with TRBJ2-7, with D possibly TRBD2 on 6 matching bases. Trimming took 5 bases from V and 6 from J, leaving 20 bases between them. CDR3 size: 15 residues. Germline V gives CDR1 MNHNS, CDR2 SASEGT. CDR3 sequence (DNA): TGTGCCAGCAGTTCCCCCGGGAGCGTCTATATCGAGCAGTACTTC. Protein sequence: CASSSPGSVYIEQYF.

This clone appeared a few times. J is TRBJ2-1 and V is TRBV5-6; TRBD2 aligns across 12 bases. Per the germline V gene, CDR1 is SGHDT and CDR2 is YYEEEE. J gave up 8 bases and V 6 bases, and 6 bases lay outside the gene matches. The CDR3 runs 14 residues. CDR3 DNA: TGTGCCAGCATCCGACTAGCGGGAGTACATGAGCAGTTCTTC. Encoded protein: CASIRLAGVHEQFF.